Listed below are T cell receptor beta chains from one sample, sequenced in a study of OX40 agonist ivuxolimab in advanced cancers. Using immunoSEQ multiplex PCR, the repertoire was profiled, and TCRdb retains in-frame clones only, with some absent. Among about 62,000 clones, 85% were seen once, and the ten largest hold more than 3%. The sequencing used CD4+ or CD8+ T cells sorted from blood, collected in a trial of the OX40 agonist ivuxolimab. The receptors come from an adult with an advanced solid tumor such as melanoma, head and neck, liver or kidney cancer. CDR3s include the opening cysteine and the closing phenylalanine or tryptophan. The D gene is left open where the match is weak. Part of the rows lack a size; the others show once, few, many or a class for expanded clones.

TRBV9	TRBD1	TRBJ1-3	14	once	TGTGCCAGCAGCGCAGGGACAGGGGGAGACACCATATATTTT	CASSAGTGGDTIYF
TRBV11-3	-	TRBJ1-1	14	-	TGTGCCAGCAGCTTAAATTCCATGAACACTGAAGCTTTCTTT	CASSLNSMNTEAFF
TRBV10-3	-	TRBJ2-1	17	-	TGTGCCATCAGTCCCTTGGAGGAGCCGAGCTCCTACAATGAGCAGTTCTTC	CAISPLEEPSSYNEQFF
TRBV9	TRBD1	TRBJ1-2	14	-	TGTGCCAGCAGCGCCGACAGGGGCCATCGCGGCTACACCTTC	CASSADRGHRGYTF
TRBV11-3	-	TRBJ2-7	13	-	TGTGCCAGCAGCTTAAATCAGGGCTACGAGCAGTACTTC	CASSLNQGYEQYF
TRBV19	-	TRBJ1-1	13	-	TGTGCCAGTGCAACAGGATTCAACACTGAAGCTTTCTTT	CASATGFNTEAFF
TRBV27	-	TRBJ1-5	13	-	TGTGCCAGCAGTTCGGACCTCAATCAGCCCCAGCATTTT	CASSSDLNQPQHF
TRBV9	-	TRBJ2-7	14	-	TGTGCCAGCAGCCCCCTGGTAGCGGCCCGCGAGCAGTACTTC	CASSPLVAAREQYF
TRBV7-8	TRBD2	TRBJ2-1	15	few	TGTGCCAGCAGCTCCCTAGCGGGAGATCGGGGTGAGCAGTTCTTC	CASSSLAGDRGEQFF
TRBV20-1	-	TRBJ1-2	11	-	TGCAGTGGCTTGGGGGGAGAGGGCTACACCTTC	CSGLGGEGYTF
TRBV28	TRBD1	TRBJ2-7	14	-	TGTGCCAGCAGGACAGGGGGCGCTTTCCACGAGCAGTACTTC	CASRTGGAFHEQYF
TRBV2	TRBD1	TRBJ2-7	14	-	TGTGCCAGCAAGTTGCCGGGACAGACCTACGAGCAGTACTTC	CASKLPGQTYEQYF
TRBV28	TRBD2	TRBJ2-1	14	-	TGTGCCAGCAGCCCCGGACTAGCGAACAATGAGCAGTTCTTC	CASSPGLANNEQFF
TRBV2	-	TRBJ1-2	12	-	TGTGCCAGCGGGGGGAATAACTATGGCTACACCTTC	CASGGNNYGYTF
TRBV5-1	TRBD1	TRBJ1-2	16	few	TGCGCCAGCAGCTTGGACGAGGGGGCGCGGGACTATGGCTACACCTTC	CASSLDEGARDYGYTF
TRBV28	-	TRBJ2-6	15	-	TGTGCCAGCAGACCCTGGGGCGGTGGGGCCAACGTCCTGACTTTC	CASRPWGGGANVLTF
TRBV27	-	TRBJ2-7	13	-	TGTGCCAGCAGTTTCTCCAGGTCGTACGAGCAGTACTTC	CASSFSRSYEQYF
TRBV11-1	TRBD2	TRBJ2-1	17	-	TGTGCCAGCAGTCGTACTAGCGGGAGGGCGAGGGGGAATGAGCAGTTCTTC	CASSRTSGRARGNEQFF
TRBV11-2	-	TRBJ2-7	14	-	TGTGCCAGCAGCTTGGACAGCTTAAGCAACGAGCAGTACTTC	CASSLDSLSNEQYF
TRBV19	-	TRBJ1-4	14	-	TGTGCCAGTAGTGGGACCGCAACTAATGAAAAACTGTTTTTT	CASSGTATNEKLFF
TRBV2	-	TRBJ2-7	12	-	TGTGCCAGCAGTGAGGCAGGAGGCGAGCAGTACTTC	CASSEAGGEQYF
TRBV2	-	TRBJ1-5	13	once	TGTGCCAGCAGGGGGGGAGAGCATCAGCCCCAGCATTTT	CASRGGEHQPQHF
TRBV2	-	TRBJ1-4	13	-	TGTGCCAGCTCACCAACAACTAATGAAAAACTGTTTTTT	CASSPTTNEKLFF
TRBV23-1	-	TRBJ2-3	15	-	TGCGCCAGCAGTCAAGTAGGAGGGGGCACAGATACGCAGTATTTT	CASSQVGGGTDTQYF
TRBV25-1	-	TRBJ1-3	13	-	TGTGCCAGCAGGGGGCAATCTGGAAACACCATATATTTT	CASRGQSGNTIYF
TRBV9	-	TRBJ2-2	15	-	TGTGCCAGCAGCGTGGCGGGGTCGGGAACCGGGGAGCTGTTTTTT	CASSVAGSGTGELFF
TRBV29-1	-	TRBJ1-2	14	-	TGCAGCGTTGAAGATCTGACAGGAGAAAATGGCTACACCTTC	CSVEDLTGENGYTF
TRBV2	-	TRBJ2-7	12	-	TGTGCCAAGGACACAGGTTCCTACGAGCAGTACTTC	CAKDTGSYEQYF
TRBV7-3	-	TRBJ2-3	13	-	TGTGCCAGCAGCTCCCTTCCAGAGGATACGCAGTATTTT	CASSSLPEDTQYF
TRBV6-1	-	TRBJ2-3	13	-	TGTGCCAGCACTATCATAACCACAGATACGCAGTATTTT	CASTIITTDTQYF
TRBV7-3	-	TRBJ2-7	14	once	TGTGCCAGCAGTCTCGACAGTAGCTCCTACGAGCAGTACTTC	CASSLDSSSYEQYF
TRBV6-5	TRBD1	TRBJ2-7	14	-	TGTGCCAGCAGTACCCCGACAGGGGCCTACGAGCAGTACTTC	CASSTPTGAYEQYF